One and the same sample provided the 27 T cell receptor beta chains below, sequenced in a study of a mutant IDH1 vaccine in newly diagnosed glioma. Their target antigens are unknown. As for time point: week 35, safety follow-up. One vaccine dose held 300 ug of mutant IDH1 20-mer peptide and came with topical imiquimod. Sequencing was performed with immunoSEQ multiplex PCR; in TCRdb, only in-frame clones are kept and a portion is missing. The sample lists approximately 31,000 clones; about 80% were seen once. The specimen was PBMCs, collected from a glioma patient whose treatment included an IDH1 peptide vaccine. All receptors derive from a man between 40 and 49 years old with glioma. Some clones in this sample may be carry-over from other donors' samples.

This clone was detected only once. The chain employs TRBV14 and TRBJ1-1; D is unresolved. The V end lost 1 base, the J end lost 1 base, and 13 bases lay between the germline ends. CDR3 size: 16 residues. Germline assignment: CDR1 SGHDN and CDR2 FVKESK. CDR3 nucleotides: TGTGCCAGCAGCCAAGTCATGGTGGCAGGGAACACTGAAGCTTTCTTT. This translates into CASSQVMVAGNTEAFF. The full variable domain, rest sourced from reference TRBV14 and TRBJ1-1, is EAGVTQFPSHSVIEKGQTVTLRCDPISGHDNLYWYRRVMGKEIKFLLHFVKESKQDESGMPNNRFLAERTGGTYSTLKVQPAELEDSGVYFCASSQVMVAGNTEAFFGQGTRLTVV.

A single count supports this clone. The chain carries TRBV2 and TRBJ2-5, with 13 bases identical to TRBD2. This CDR3 has 16 amino acids. V dropped 4 bases and J dropped 5; count of bases not matched to a gene: 7. Germline assignment: CDR1 SNHLY and CDR2 FYNNEI. CDR3 coding DNA: TGTGCCAGCAGTGGGACTAGCGGGGGATTGTCGGAGACCCAGTACTTC. The encoded protein is CASSGTSGGLSETQYF. The entire variable domain, with the rest obtained from reference TRBV2 and TRBJ2-5, is as follows: EPEVTQTPSHQVTQMGQEVILRCVPISNHLYFYWYRQILGQKVEFLVSFYNNEISEKSEIFDDQFSVERPDGSNFTLKIRSTKLEDSAMYFCASSGTSGGLSETQYFGPGTRLLVL.

The rearrangement joins TRBV27 to TRBJ2-2, with D hard to call. Germline values: CDR1 MNHEY, CDR2 SMNVEV (reference sequence). With 5 bases removed from V and 7 bases from J, the gap between germline ends came to 14 bases. The CDR3 is 14 residues long. CDR3 sequence: CASSLPTPVGELFF. The CDR3, as DNA: TGTGCCAGCAGTCTCCCGACTCCAGTCGGGGAGCTGTTTTTT.

The chain couples TRBV9 to TRBJ2-7; perhaps TRBD2 as D (7 bases). This CDR3 has 14 amino acids. The ends were cut back, 3 bases at V and 6 bases at J, with 16 bases in the middle. Germline V gene sequence: CDR1 SGDLS, CDR2 YYNGEE. The CDR3 loop is CASSAPGGRAEQYF. CDR3 nucleotide sequence: TGTGCCAGCAGCGCCCCGGGGGGCAGGGCCGAGCAGTACTTC.

The rearrangement joins TRBV19 to TRBJ1-6, with 8 nucleotides matching TRBD1. Trimming took 5 bases from V and 10 from J; bases not matched to a gene: 7. The CDR3 loop spans 14 amino acids. Germline V lookup: CDR1 LNHDA, CDR2 SQIVND (reference sequence). The CDR3 spells CASSVGQGISPLHF. CDR3 nucleotides: TGTGCCAGTAGTGTAGGACAGGGAATATCACCCCTCCACTTT.

J is TRBJ2-3 and V is TRBV5-1; D unresolved. The CDR3 spans 18 residues. CDR1 SGHRS and CDR2 YFSETQ come from the germline V gene. Deletions cut 0 bases from V and 0 bases from J, with 17 bases between. The CDR3 sequence: CASSLGTISRASTDTQYF. The CDR3 DNA reads as TGCGCCAGCAGCTTGGGTACTATTAGCCGTGCTAGCACAGATACGCAGTATTTT.

V and J are TRBV5-1 and TRBJ2-1, with TRBD2 as a possible D gene (7 bases). This CDR3 is 17 amino acids long. Trimming took 4 bases from V and 7 from J, leaving 24 bases between them. Germline V gene data show CDR1 as SGHRS and CDR2 as YFSETQ. Here the CDR3 reads CASSPNVGRGRINEQFF. The CDR3 nucleotides are TGCGCCAGCAGCCCGAACGTGGGGCGGGGGCGAATTAATGAGCAGTTCTTC.

This sequence joins TRBV10-2 and TRBJ1-1; perhaps TRBD1 as D (5 bases). Trimming took off 7 bases at V and 11 bases at J, with 17 bases between the two ends. CDR1 and CDR2 from the germline V gene are WSHSY and SAAADI. This CDR3 spans 12 amino acids. The CDR3 reads CASTGTRDSAFF. The CDR3 coding sequence is TGCGCCAGCACCGGAACCAGGGATTCGGCTTTCTTT.

This clone was picked up a small number of times. This chain uses TRBV30 with TRBJ1-5; 7 bases are a match to TRBD1. The ends lost 0 bases at V and 3 bases at J; junction bases unmatched: 11. The CDR3 is made up of 17 amino acids. Germline V gene data show CDR1 as GTSNPN and CDR2 as SVGIG (reference sequence). The CDR3 protein is CAWSVSYETGDNQPQHF. DNA of the CDR3: TGTGCCTGGAGTGTAAGCTATGAAACAGGGGACAATCAGCCCCAGCATTTT.

The J gene is TRBJ2-7, the V gene TRBV5-4; a possible D gene is TRBD2 (5 bases). The CDR3 consists of 12 residues. Trimming shortened V by 2 bases and J by 4 bases, and 7 bases separated the two germline ends. Germline V gene lookup returns CDR1 SGHNT and CDR2 YYREEE (reference sequence). CDR3 sequence reads: CASSFRGYEQYF. The CDR3 nucleotides read TGTGCCAGCAGCTTCCGGGGATACGAGCAGTACTTC.

This sequence joins TRBV4-2 and TRBJ1-1; 10 nucleotides align to TRBD1. Germline V gives CDR1 LGHNA, CDR2 YNFKEQ. This CDR3 spans 16 amino acids. The trim removed 1 base at V and 6 bases at J, leaving 8 bases unmatched. Here the CDR3 DNA reads TGTGCCAGCAGCCAAGTGACCGGGACAGGGGATTCTGAAGCTTTCTTT. Its protein is CASSQVTGTGDSEAFF.

V and J are TRBV7-8 and TRBJ2-5; tentatively, D is TRBD1 (5 bases). The CDR3 spans 15 residues. Germline lookup yields CDR1 SGHVS and CDR2 FQNEAQ. Between the trimmed V and J ends, which lost 0 bases and 3 bases, there was a span of 11 bases. The CDR3, as DNA: TGTGCCAGCAGCTTAGCTTCTGGCAGGGAAGAGACCCAGTACTTC. Encoded protein: CASSLASGREETQYF.

The rearrangement joins TRBV6-5 to TRBJ2-7; no clear D. There are 15 residues in the CDR3. Germline V lookup: CDR1 MNHEY, CDR2 SVGAGI. With 2 bases removed from V and 1 base from J, the gap between germline ends came to 12 bases. CDR3 loop: CASSYDLLRSYEQYF. CDR3 bases: TGTGCCAGCAGTTACGATCTGTTGCGGTCCTACGAGCAGTACTTC.

V gene TRBV29-1 combines with J gene TRBJ2-7; 8 bases line up with TRBD2. J was trimmed by 0 bases and V by 6 bases; bases with no gene match: 4. This CDR3 region has 13 residues. CDR1 is SQVTM and CDR2 is ANQGSEA in the germline V gene. CDR3 in amino acids: CSVSTSGSYEQYF. The CDR3 region has the DNA TGCAGCGTCTCAACTAGCGGCTCCTACGAGCAGTACTTC.

CDR3 in amino acids: CATGLAGETQYF. The CDR3, as DNA: TGTGCCACCGGACTAGCGGGGGAGACCCAGTACTTC. The chain employs TRBV25-1 and TRBJ2-5; 12 nucleotides line up with TRBD2. Germline CDR1 reads MGHDK; CDR2 reads SYGVNS. The CDR3 has 12 residues. V lost 10 bases to trimming and J lost 5 bases; unmatched junction nucleotides: 2.

The chain has TRBV5-6 and TRBJ1-5; D possibly corresponds to TRBD1 (5 bases). The length of the CDR3 is 12 residues. The V and J ends lost 4 bases and 5 bases respectively, with 7 bases between them. The V gene's germline CDR1 is SGHDT and CDR2 YYEEEE. The CDR3 DNA follows: TGTGCCAGCAGCCGGGGGGATCAGCCCCAGCATTTT. This sequence encodes CASSRGDQPQHF.

The chain is built from TRBV18 and TRBJ2-5, with no clear D. With 1 base removed from V and 4 bases from J, the gap between germline ends came to 4 bases. Per germline, CDR1 KGHSH and CDR2 LQKENI. The CDR3 has 12 amino acids. The CDR3 DNA is TGTGCCAGCTCACCACAGCGAGAGACCCAGTACTTC. Translated: CASSPQRETQYF.

The sample holds one count of this clone. This sequence joins TRBV6-1 and TRBJ2-7; the match to TRBD2 covers 13 bases. The CDR3 spans 17 residues. Trimming at V came to 4 bases and at J to 2 bases, leaving 8 bases not matched to a gene. Germline V gives CDR1 MNHNS, CDR2 SASEGT. CDR3 nucleotide sequence: TGTGCCAGCAGTGTCAACGTACTAGCGGGGGGGACCTACGAGCAGTACTTC. Translated: CASSVNVLAGGTYEQYF.

J is TRBJ2-5 and V is TRBV30; D not resolved. Looked up from germline, CDR1 is GTSNPN and CDR2 is SVGIG (reference sequence). This CDR3 spans 12 amino acids. V gave up 3 bases and J gave up 2 bases, with 7 bases separating them. The CDR3 coding sequence is TGTGCCTGGAGCCCGAAGCAAGAGACCCAGTACTTC. Its protein product is CAWSPKQETQYF.

The genes are TRBV9 and TRBJ2-5; D perhaps matches TRBD2 (6 bases). The length of the CDR3 is 13 residues. V shed 4 bases and J shed 3 bases, with 10 bases lying between them. From germline, CDR1 is SGDLS and CDR2 YYNGEE. The CDR3 reads CASSRGREETQYF. Here the CDR3 DNA reads TGTGCCAGCAGCCGGGGGAGAGAAGAGACCCAGTACTTC.

V usage is TRBV5-6 and J usage is TRBJ1-4; TRBD1 is a possible D gene (6 bases). From germline, CDR1 is SGHDT and CDR2 YYEEEE. This CDR3 region has 16 residues. The germline V and J ends were trimmed by 1 base and 6 bases, with 16 bases remaining between them. The CDR3 reads CASSLLAGAPHEKLFF. In DNA form, the CDR3 reads TGTGCCAGCAGCTTGCTCGCGGGGGCCCCTCATGAAAAACTGTTTTTT. Full variable domain (remainder filled in from reference TRBV5-6 and TRBJ1-4): DAGVTQSPTHLIKTRGQQVTLRCSPKSGHDTVSWYQQALGQGPQFIFQYYEEEERQRGNFPDRFSGHQFPNYSSELNVNALLLGDSALYLCASSLLAGAPHEKLFFGSGTQLSVL.

The V gene is TRBV27, the J gene TRBJ2-1, with a weak D call TRBD1 (6 bases). This CDR3 spans 13 amino acids. CDR1 MNHEY and CDR2 SMNVEV come from the germline V gene (reference sequence). Trimming removed 5 bases at V and 12 bases at J, with 17 bases between. The CDR3 DNA is TGTGCCAGCAGTCCGCCGCAGGGGATTTGGCAGTTCTTC. This translates into CASSPPQGIWQFF.

V is TRBV21-1 and J is TRBJ1-2. TRBV21-1 has pseudogene status. The CDR3 has 21 amino acids. The CDR3 loop reads CASSKKGRVGRRDGANYGYTF. CDR3 nucleotide sequence: TGTGCCAGCAGCAAAAAGGGGAGAGTCGGTAGAAGGGACGGGGCTAACTATGGCTACACCTTC.

The J gene is TRBJ1-1, the V gene TRBV6-1; TRBD1 is a possible D gene (5 bases). This CDR3 region has 13 residues. Trimming removed 4 bases at V and 1 base at J, with 7 bases between. In germline, CDR1 is MNHNS, CDR2 SASEGT. The CDR3: CASSVQGNTEAFF. In DNA, the CDR3 is TGTGCCAGCAGTGTGCAGGGGAACACTGAAGCTTTCTTT.

This clone is labeled as medium-sized (0.01 to 0.1%). The CDR3 sequence: CASSSGLAGGTGELFF. The CDR3 DNA follows: TGTGCCAGCAGCTCCGGACTAGCGGGGGGAACCGGGGAGCTGTTTTTT. V is TRBV5-4 and J is TRBJ2-2, with 14 bases aligning to TRBD2. The CDR3 has 16 amino acids. Germline trimming cut 3 bases from V and 5 bases from J; bases unmatched to any gene: 3. The germline V gene encodes CDR1 SGHNT and CDR2 YYREEE (reference sequence).

This sequence joins TRBV12-5 and TRBJ1-6; perhaps TRBD1 as D (5 bases). V lost 5 bases and J 10 bases, leaving 21 bases between the germline ends. Germline assignment: CDR1 LGHNT and CDR2 FRNRAP. This CDR3 region has 16 residues. CDR3 amino acids: CASGPGRGSLGSPLHF. For the CDR3, the DNA is TGTGCTAGTGGTCCCGGGAGGGGCAGTTTAGGATCACCCCTCCACTTT.

The gene calls are TRBV10-1 and TRBJ1-1, with D hard to call. Looked up from germline, CDR1 is WNHNN and CDR2 is SYGVQD (reference sequence). The CDR3 has 14 amino acids. V was trimmed by 5 bases and J by 7 bases, leaving 17 bases between them. The CDR3 region has the DNA TGCGCCAGCAGTTTCGACGGGGAGGTGGGTGAAGCTTTCTTT. Translation gives CASSFDGEVGEAFF.